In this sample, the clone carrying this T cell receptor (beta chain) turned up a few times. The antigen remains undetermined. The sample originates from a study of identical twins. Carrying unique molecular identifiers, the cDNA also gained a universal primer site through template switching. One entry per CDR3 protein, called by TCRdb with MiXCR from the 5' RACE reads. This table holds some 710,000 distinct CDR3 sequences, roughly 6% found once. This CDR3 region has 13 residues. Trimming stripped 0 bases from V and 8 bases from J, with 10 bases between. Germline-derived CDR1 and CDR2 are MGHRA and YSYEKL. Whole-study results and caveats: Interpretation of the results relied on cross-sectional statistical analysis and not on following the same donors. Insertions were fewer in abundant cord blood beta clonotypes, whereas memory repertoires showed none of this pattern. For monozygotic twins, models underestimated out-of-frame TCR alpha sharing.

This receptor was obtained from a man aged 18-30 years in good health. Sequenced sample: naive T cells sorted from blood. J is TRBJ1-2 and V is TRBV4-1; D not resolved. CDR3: CASSQEEARGYTF. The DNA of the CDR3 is TGCGCCAGCAGCCAAGAGGAAGCTAGAGGCTACACCTTC.